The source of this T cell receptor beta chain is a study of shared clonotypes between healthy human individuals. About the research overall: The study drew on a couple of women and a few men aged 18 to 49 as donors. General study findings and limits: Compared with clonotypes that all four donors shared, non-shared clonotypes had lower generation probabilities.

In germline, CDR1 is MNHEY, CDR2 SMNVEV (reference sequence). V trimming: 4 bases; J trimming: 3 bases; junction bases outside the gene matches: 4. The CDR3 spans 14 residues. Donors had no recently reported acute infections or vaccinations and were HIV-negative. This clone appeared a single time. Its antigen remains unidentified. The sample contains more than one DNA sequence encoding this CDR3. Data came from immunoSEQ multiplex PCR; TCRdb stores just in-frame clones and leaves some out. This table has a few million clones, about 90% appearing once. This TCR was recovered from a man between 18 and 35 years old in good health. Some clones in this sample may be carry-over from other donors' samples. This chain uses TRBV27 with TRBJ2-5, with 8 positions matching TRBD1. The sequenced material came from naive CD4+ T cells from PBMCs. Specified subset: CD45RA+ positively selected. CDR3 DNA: TGTGCCAGCAGTTCCCCAGGGGGCGAAGAGACCCAGTACTTC. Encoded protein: CASSSPGGEETQYF.